These 21 T cell receptor beta chains came from one sample sequenced in a study of neurological immune-mediated disorders. MiXCR, applied by TCRdb to the 5' RACE reads, yields one record per CDR3 protein. This table has about 41,000 distinct CDR3 sequences, roughly 14% appearing once. The sample comprised CD4+ T cells from blood. The receptors shown here come from a woman aged 60-70 years with HTLV-1-associated myelopathy (HAM/TSP).

This clonotype was recorded at least ten times. The rearrangement uses TRBV7-9 and TRBJ1-1, with 8 bases fitting TRBD1. Trimming took 5 bases from V and 3 from J; bases not matched to a gene: 5. CDR3 length: 14 amino acids. Germline V gives CDR1 SEHNR, CDR2 FQNEAQ (reference sequence). The CDR3 loop is CASSPGQGHTEAFF. DNA of the CDR3: TGTGCCAGCAGCCCCGGACAGGGTCACACTGAAGCTTTCTTT.

This clonotype was recorded at least ten times. The chain is built from TRBV15 and TRBJ2-2; D unresolved. Germline V gene data show CDR1 as LNHNV and CDR2 as YYDKDF (reference sequence). The CDR3 has 13 amino acids. Between the trimmed V and J ends, which lost 3 bases and 6 bases, there was a span of 8 bases. CDR3 sequence: CATSSQSAGELFF. The CDR3 bases are TGTGCCACCAGCAGCCAGAGCGCCGGGGAGCTGTTTTTT.

This clonotype was observed a few times. The V call is TRBV14, the J call TRBJ2-5; D gene uncertain. The CDR3 runs to 13 residues. Germline CDR1 is SGHDN and CDR2 is FVKESK. Deletions cut 2 bases from V and 3 bases from J, with 7 bases between. CDR3: CASSQFGEETQYF. As DNA, the CDR3 is TGTGCCAGCAGCCAATTCGGAGAAGAGACCCAGTACTTC.

This clonotype was counted a few times. The genes are TRBV19 and TRBJ2-7; tentatively, D is TRBD1 (6 bases). V lost 3 bases to trimming and J lost 8 bases, with 17 bases between them. Germline V gene lookup returns CDR1 LNHDA and CDR2 SQIVND (reference sequence). The CDR3 totals 14 residues. CDR3: CASSIISFDRQQYF. CDR3 coding DNA: TGTGCCAGTAGTATCATCTCGTTTGACAGGCAGCAGTACTTC.

This clonotype was picked up many times. The rearrangement links TRBV10-3 to TRBJ2-7; no clear D gene. Trimming stripped 8 bases from V and 0 bases from J, with 11 bases between. Germline loops: CDR1 ENHRY, CDR2 SYGVKD. This CDR3 contains 13 residues. CDR3 region: CAISYGLSYEQYF. CDR3 coding DNA: TGTGCCATCTCCTACGGGCTCTCCTACGAGCAGTACTTC.

This clonotype was found many times. V gene TRBV6-2 or TRBV6-3 combines with J gene TRBJ2-5; the D call may be TRBD1 or TRBD2 (7 bases each). CDR3 length: 15 residues. The V gene lost 2 bases and the J gene lost 4 bases, with 14 bases spanning the gap. CDR1 is MNHEY and CDR2 is SVGEGT in the germline V gene. In nucleotides, the CDR3 is TGTGCCAGCAGTTACCCCTCCAGGGGGGGAGAGACCCAGTACTTC. Translated: CASSYPSRGGETQYF.

This clonotype was recorded once. The V gene is TRBV20-1, the J gene TRBJ2-4, with D possibly TRBD2 on 6 matching bases. This CDR3 comprises 13 residues. The ends were cut back, 5 bases at V and 2 bases at J, with 10 bases in the middle. Germline V gives CDR1 DFQATT, CDR2 SNEGSKA (reference sequence). The CDR3 DNA reads TGCAGTGCTCACCGGGACTCCAAAAACATTCAGTACTTC. Amino acids: CSAHRDSKNIQYF.

This clonotype was counted at least ten times. The chain uses TRBV5-1 and TRBJ2-2; D uncertain. The germline CDR1 and CDR2 sequences are SGHRS and YFSETQ. V shed 0 bases and J shed 0 bases, with 9 bases lying between them. The CDR3 totals 16 residues. CDR3 bases: TGCGCCAGCAGCTTGGTTGTGACAACGAACACCGGGGAGCTGTTTTTT. As protein: CASSLVVTTNTGELFF.

This clonotype was observed at least ten times. This chain joins TRBV5-6 and TRBJ1-3, with D possibly being TRBD1 (6 bases). Germline V gene sequence: CDR1 SGHDT, CDR2 YYEEEE. The germline V and J ends were trimmed by 1 base and 3 bases, with 20 bases remaining between them. The CDR3 is 18 residues long. For the CDR3, the DNA is TGTGCCAGCAGCTTGTACCCCACAGGGCGCTCAGGTGGAAACACCATATATTTT. It encodes CASSLYPTGRSGGNTIYF.

The gene calls are TRBV7-6 and TRBJ1-5; 8 nucleotides line up with TRBD1. CDR3 length equals 20 residues. Germline assignment: CDR1 SGHVS and CDR2 FNYEAQ. Germline trimming cut 1 base from V and 2 bases from J; bases unmatched to any gene: 16. The CDR3 DNA is TGTGCCAGCAGCTTAGTTTTGTGGGGAAACCGGGACAGGTGCAATCAGCCCCAGCATTTT. Its translation: CASSLVLWGNRDRCNQPQHF.

At least ten counts were recorded for this clonotype. The chain combines TRBV9 with TRBJ2-6; no clear D gene. With 0 bases removed from V and 0 bases from J, the gap between germline ends came to 16 bases. CDR3 length equals 19 residues. The V gene's germline CDR1 is SGDLS and CDR2 YYNGEE. The CDR3 is CASSVGGVRISSGANVLTF. The CDR3 nucleotides are TGTGCCAGCAGCGTAGGAGGTGTCAGAATAAGCTCTGGGGCCAACGTCCTGACTTTC.

This clonotype was counted many times. The V and J genes are TRBV2 and TRBJ2-1; no reliable D call. V was trimmed by 4 bases and J by 4 bases, leaving 2 bases between them. The CDR3 runs to 11 residues. CDR1 and CDR2 from the germline V gene are SNHLY and FYNNEI. For the CDR3, the DNA is TGTGCCAGCAGTGGATACAATGAGCAGTTCTTC. This sequence encodes CASSGYNEQFF.

This clonotype was seen many times. The CDR3 protein is CASSQTGFGTDTQYF. The DNA of the CDR3 is TGTGCCAGCAGTCAGACAGGGTTCGGCACAGATACGCAGTATTTT. The chain has TRBV28 and TRBJ2-3; 7 positions agree with TRBD1. The V segment lost 5 bases and the J segment 1 base; nucleotides outside the gene matches: 6. This CDR3 region has 15 residues. Germline loops: CDR1 MDHEN, CDR2 SYDVKM.

This clonotype was detected ten times or more. V usage is TRBV2 and J usage is TRBJ1-3, with D hard to call. This CDR3 is built from 16 residues. V lost 4 bases and J 0 bases, leaving 13 bases between the germline ends. In germline, CDR1 is SNHLY, CDR2 FYNNEI. CDR3 in amino acids: CASSGFGGFSGNTIYF. CDR3 in DNA: TGTGCCAGCAGTGGATTTGGCGGCTTCTCTGGAAACACCATATATTTT.

Only a few counts were recorded for this clonotype. The rearrangement links TRBV20-1 to TRBJ2-1; TRBD2 matches at 10 bases. Per germline, CDR1 DFQATT and CDR2 SNEGSKA (reference sequence). This CDR3 contains 16 residues. V was clipped by 5 bases and J by 4 bases; unmatched bases: 11. The CDR3 bases are TGCAGTGCTGCCCTTAAAAGCGGGGGGGCTTACAATGAGCAGTTCTTC. Amino acid sequence: CSAALKSGGAYNEQFF.

This clonotype came up many times. The chain combines TRBV20-1 with TRBJ2-3, with 10 positions matching TRBD2. The CDR3 has 15 residues. The germline CDR1 and CDR2 sequences are DFQATT and SNEGSKA (reference sequence). Trimming cost V 1 base and J 1 base; bases outside gene matches: 2. In nucleotides, the CDR3 is TGCAGTGCTAGAGCTAGCGGGGGCCGCACAGATACGCAGTATTTT. This codes for CSARASGGRTDTQYF.

V usage is TRBV29-1 and J usage is TRBJ2-1; 11 nucleotides agree with TRBD1. Trimming at V came to 6 bases and at J to 10 bases, leaving 5 bases not matched to a gene. CDR3 length: 12 amino acids. The germline gives CDR1 SQVTM, CDR2 ANQGSEA. The CDR3, as DNA: TGCAGCGTCTGGACAGGGGGCGGGGAGCAGTTCTTC. Translated: CSVWTGGGEQFF.

This clonotype was counted many times. The J gene is TRBJ1-2, the V gene TRBV6-4; D not resolved. Germline lookup yields CDR1 MRHNA and CDR2 SNTAGT. V was shortened by 6 bases and J by 0 bases, with 8 bases between the two germline ends. The CDR3 spans 13 residues. CDR3 bases: TGTGCCAGCAGCCTGACGCCTAACTATGGCTACACCTTC. This gives the protein CASSLTPNYGYTF.

The CDR3 loop reads CASSQPGLAGGRNEQFF. DNA of the CDR3: TGCGCCAGCAGCCAACCGGGACTAGCGGGGGGTAGGAATGAGCAGTTCTTC. This chain connects TRBV4-1 to TRBJ2-1; 15 positions agree with TRBD2. The CDR3 totals 17 residues. The J segment lost 7 bases and the V segment lost 2 bases, leaving 6 bases of the junction unmatched. CDR1 is MGHRA, CDR2 YSYEKL, per germline.

In its sample, this clonotype was seen many times. The chain combines TRBV6-1 with TRBJ2-1; 7 bases are shared with TRBD2. Germline CDR1 is MNHNS and CDR2 is SASEGT. The CDR3 is made up of 13 amino acids. V shed 5 bases, J shed 14 bases, and the junction held 12 bases outside the gene matches. CDR3 bases: TGTGCCAGCAGTTTTCGAAGCGGGGATCGTGAGTTCTTC. Translating it yields CASSFRSGDREFF.

This clonotype was recorded many times. The rearrangement links TRBV2 to TRBJ1-2, with D possibly being TRBD1 (5 bases). Germline lookup yields CDR1 SNHLY and CDR2 FYNNEI. V was cut by 6 bases and J by 2 bases, with 22 bases left in between. The CDR3 runs to 17 residues. This chain's CDR3 is CASRGDGSRSPNYGYTF. The CDR3 DNA follows: TGTGCCAGCAGGGGGGACGGAAGCCGCAGCCCAAACTATGGCTACACCTTC.